These 26 T cell receptor beta chains were sequenced from one sample in a study of blood T cell repertoires in COVID-19. Some clones are missing from TCRdb's copy, which holds only in-frame ones; the method was immunoSEQ multiplex PCR. The data hold over 35,000 clones, with roughly 90% observed a single time. The sample consisted of peripheral blood. These receptors all stem from a man aged 55 to 70 with active COVID-19.

This clone was counted a few times. The rearrangement uses TRBV15 and TRBJ2-1; 9 bases match TRBD1. The germline gives CDR1 LNHNV, CDR2 YYDKDF (reference sequence). V dropped 5 bases and J dropped 8; count of bases not matched to a gene: 10. The CDR3 has 15 amino acids. CDR3 residues: CATSSDRGGVDEQFF. The CDR3 DNA reads TGTGCCACCAGCTCGGACAGGGGAGGTGTGGATGAGCAGTTCTTC.

V gene TRBV19 combines with J gene TRBJ1-4; D unresolved. In germline, CDR1 is LNHDA, CDR2 SQIVND (reference sequence). The CDR3 has 14 residues. Trimming stripped 4 bases from V and 8 bases from J, with 14 bases between. The CDR3 DNA follows: TGTGCCAGTAGTAACCCGACCGGGATGGAAAAACTGTTTTTT. Amino acid sequence: CASSNPTGMEKLFF.

V and J are TRBV7-8 and TRBJ1-1; D possibly corresponds to TRBD1 (5 bases). V was cut by 8 bases and J by 0 bases, with 16 bases left in between. This CDR3 region has 15 residues. CDR1 is SGHVS and CDR2 is FQNEAQ in the germline V gene. The CDR3 sequence is CASLEAGTVNTEAFF. The CDR3 coding sequence is TGTGCCAGCCTCGAAGCGGGGACGGTGAACACTGAAGCTTTCTTT.

The chain joins TRBV6-6 to TRBJ2-7; 7 nucleotides agree with TRBD2. The V and J ends lost 2 bases and 3 bases, in that order; junction bases with no gene match: 4. The CDR3 consists of 14 residues. Germline V gene data show CDR1 as MNHNY and CDR2 as SVGAGI (reference sequence). CDR3 in DNA: TGTGCCAGCAGTTACGGGGGGGTCCTCTACGAGCAGTACTTC. As protein: CASSYGGVLYEQYF.

This rearrangement joins TRBV28 to TRBJ1-2, with a possible D match to TRBD1 (6 bases). The CDR3 is 14 residues long. V was shortened by 5 bases and J by 4 bases, with 14 bases between the two germline ends. Germline V gene data show CDR1 as MDHEN and CDR2 as SYDVKM. CDR3 sequence reads: CASSASGTPYGYTF. In DNA form, the CDR3 reads TGTGCCAGCAGTGCGTCCGGGACACCCTATGGCTACACCTTC.

The chain combines TRBV6-4 with TRBJ1-5; tentative D call: TRBD1 (5 bases). The CDR3 sequence is 15 residues long. Trimming shortened V by 6 bases and J by 3 bases, and 15 bases separated the two germline ends. Germline CDR1 and CDR2: MRHNA and SNTAGT. CDR3 in amino acids: CASSLQVLHNQPQHF. The CDR3 region has the DNA TGTGCCAGCAGCTTACAGGTCCTCCACAATCAGCCCCAGCATTTT.

V and J are TRBV6-5 and TRBJ1-1, with D maybe TRBD1 (6 bases). This CDR3 spans 13 amino acids. Germline assignment: CDR1 MNHEY and CDR2 SVGAGI. Trimming shortened V by 6 bases and J by 5 bases, and 13 bases separated the two germline ends. The CDR3 DNA reads TGTGCCAGCAGCTCTAGGGGGGGGACTGAAGCTTTCTTT. This sequence encodes CASSSRGGTEAFF.

This clone was recorded a few times. This chain's CDR3 is CASSVNRQLFF. CDR3 in DNA: TGTGCCAGCAGTGTCAACAGACAACTGTTTTTT. This chain connects TRBV25-1 to TRBJ1-4; D is uncertain. V lost 4 bases to trimming and J lost 12 bases, with 9 bases between them. The V gene's germline CDR1 is MGHDK and CDR2 SYGVNS. CDR3 length: 11 amino acids.

CDR3 DNA sequence: TGTGCCAGCAGCACGACAGGGAATGAGCAGTTCTTC. It translates to CASSTTGNEQFF. J is TRBJ2-1 and V is TRBV9; 7 nucleotides match TRBD1. The germline CDR1 and CDR2 sequences are SGDLS and YYNGEE. This CDR3 has 12 residues. The V gene end was trimmed by 4 bases and the J gene end by 7 bases; junction bases not matched to a gene: 2.

The chain recombines TRBV2 with TRBJ2-5, with 7 bases identical to TRBD2. J was trimmed by 4 bases and V by 10 bases; bases with no gene match: 9. CDR1 and CDR2 from the germline V gene are SNHLY and FYNNEI. CDR3 length: 13 residues. The CDR3 coding sequence is TGTGCCACTCGGAGGGAGGGGCGAGAGACCCAGTACTTC. It encodes CATRREGRETQYF.

The chain recombines TRBV12-3 or TRBV12-4 with TRBJ2-1; maybe TRBD2 (6 bases). CDR3 length: 12 residues. The V end lost 1 base, the J end lost 8 bases, and 6 bases lay between the germline ends. CDR3 sequence reads: CASSLVADEQFF. For the CDR3, the DNA is TGTGCCAGCAGTTTAGTAGCGGATGAGCAGTTCTTC.

By frequency in the sample, this clone is medium-sized. V usage is TRBV27 and J usage is TRBJ2-7, with 9 bases matching TRBD1. Germline V lookup: CDR1 MNHEY, CDR2 SMNVEV (reference sequence). With V trimmed by 2 bases and J by 7 bases, 6 bases remained unmatched. CDR3 length: 14 residues. The CDR3 protein is CASSLLQGAGEQYF. In nucleotides, the CDR3 is TGTGCCAGCAGTTTACTACAGGGGGCGGGGGAGCAGTACTTC.

V usage is TRBV19 and J usage is TRBJ2-2; the D gene is possibly TRBD1 (6 bases). Per germline, CDR1 LNHDA and CDR2 SQIVND (reference sequence). Trimming removed 5 bases at V and 8 bases at J, with 15 bases between. The CDR3 sequence is 14 residues long. The CDR3, as DNA: TGTGCCAGTAGTCGCCTACAGGGAGAAGGGGAGCTGTTTTTT. As protein: CASSRLQGEGELFF.

This chain links TRBV28 with TRBJ2-5; 14 nucleotides match TRBD2. The CDR3 runs 15 residues. V was pared by 5 bases and J by 7 bases, with 6 bases of the junction left unmatched. Germline CDR1 is MDHEN and CDR2 is SYDVKM. The CDR3 loop is CASSPGTSGSGTQYF. CDR3 DNA: TGTGCCAGCAGTCCCGGGACTAGCGGGAGCGGGACCCAGTACTTC.

The V call is TRBV6-5, the J call TRBJ1-5; D uncertain. The CDR3 spans 14 residues. The V gene lost 5 bases and the J gene lost 1 base, with 9 bases spanning the gap. In germline, CDR1 is MNHEY, CDR2 SVGAGI. The CDR3 sequence is CASSPFMSNQPQHF. In DNA, the CDR3 is TGTGCCAGCAGTCCCTTTATGAGCAATCAGCCCCAGCATTTT.

This clone was observed a handful of times. The chain uses TRBV28 and TRBJ2-2; D is undetermined. The CDR3 length is 14 residues. V was cut by 5 bases and J by 6 bases, with 13 bases left in between. Per germline, CDR1 MDHEN and CDR2 SYDVKM. The CDR3 loop reads CASSPLSAAGELFF. The CDR3 DNA is TGTGCCAGCAGTCCCCTAAGCGCAGCCGGGGAGCTGTTTTTT.

CDR3 nucleotide sequence: TGTGCCAGCAGCTCGGGACAGGGGAGCATCGGGGAGCTGTTTTTT. Translation gives CASSSGQGSIGELFF. The rearrangement joins TRBV5-4 to TRBJ2-2, with 10 positions matching TRBD1. The CDR3 spans 15 residues. V gave up 3 bases and J gave up 7 bases; unmatched junction bases: 6. Germline V CDR1 and CDR2: SGHNT, YYREEE (reference sequence).

This rearrangement joins TRBV25-1 to TRBJ2-2; 7 bases align to TRBD2. V was clipped by 10 bases and J by 1 base; unmatched bases: 3. This CDR3 is 13 amino acids long. Germline CDR1 reads MGHDK; CDR2 reads SYGVNS. CDR3 DNA sequence: TGTGCCACCCGGGGGGAGAACACCGGGGAGCTGTTTTTT. Residues: CATRGENTGELFF.

This chain joins TRBV11-3 and TRBJ2-1, with TRBD2 matching 10 bases. V shed 5 bases and J 5 bases; nucleotides not matched to a gene: 9. The CDR3 sequence is 16 residues long. From germline, CDR1 is SGHNT and CDR2 YENEEA. The CDR3 protein is CASSQLGLAADNEQFF. The CDR3 DNA reads as TGTGCCAGCAGCCAGCTCGGACTAGCGGCAGACAATGAGCAGTTCTTC.

This sequence joins TRBV21-1 and TRBJ1-5; TRBD1 is the table's D call, not checked against the DNA. TRBV21-1 is annotated as a pseudogene. The CDR3 runs to 15 residues. The CDR3 sequence is CASSKVQGASQPQHF. As DNA, the CDR3 is TGTGCCAGCAGCAAAGTCCAGGGGGCGAGTCAGCCCCAGCATTTT.

The V call is TRBV2, the J call TRBJ1-1; no definite D call. The germline V and J ends were trimmed by 4 bases and 3 bases, with 6 bases remaining between them. This CDR3 is built from 12 residues. Germline lookup yields CDR1 SNHLY and CDR2 FYNNEI. In DNA, the CDR3 is TGTGCCAGCAGTGTACGGTACACTGAAGCTTTCTTT. Translated: CASSVRYTEAFF.

The chain has TRBV10-3 and TRBJ1-2; D perhaps matches TRBD1 (6 bases). This CDR3 comprises 12 residues. Germline V lookup: CDR1 ENHRY, CDR2 SYGVKD. V was clipped by 8 bases and J by 4 bases, with 11 bases between them. DNA of the CDR3: TGTGCCATCCCAGGGGCCCTCTATGGCTACACCTTC. Its protein is CAIPGALYGYTF.

V gene TRBV11-2 combines with J gene TRBJ2-2; the match to TRBD2 covers 7 bases. The length of the CDR3 is 15 residues. V was clipped by 3 bases and J by 5 bases; unmatched bases: 6. Germline CDR1 and CDR2: SGHAT and FQNNGV. CDR3 sequence: CASSFFAGETGELFF. In DNA form, the CDR3 reads TGTGCCAGCAGCTTCTTTGCGGGAGAAACCGGGGAGCTGTTTTTT.

The chain is built from TRBV6-6 and TRBJ2-5, with 8 bases fitting TRBD1. The trim removed 6 bases at V and 1 base at J, leaving 4 bases unmatched. This CDR3 has 14 residues. Germline assignment: CDR1 MNHNY and CDR2 SVGAGI (reference sequence). This chain's CDR3 is CASRDRDLQETQYF. The CDR3 DNA is TGTGCCAGCAGGGACAGGGATCTCCAAGAGACCCAGTACTTC.

This clone was picked up one time. The chain links TRBV20-1 to TRBJ1-1; no clear D. Per the germline V gene, CDR1 is DFQATT and CDR2 is SNEGSKA (reference sequence). The V end lost 3 bases, the J end lost 0 bases, and 14 bases lay between the germline ends. The CDR3 has 15 residues. As DNA, the CDR3 is TGCAGTGCTAGTGATAGTACCAAGATGAACACTGAAGCTTTCTTT. Its protein product is CSASDSTKMNTEAFF.

About this clone itself: At one of its ends the junction is not consistent with the germline gene, which may arise from a read error. The chain is built from TRBV3-1 (or the pseudogene TRBV3-2) and TRBJ2-7; 7 bases line up with TRBD2. Germline CDR1 reads LGHDT; CDR2 reads YNNKEL (reference sequence). The CDR3 sequence is 16 residues long. CDR3 in DNA: TGTGCCAGCACCCAATCGGAGGGAGGGCCGCTATCCGAGCAGTACTTC. This codes for CASTQSEGGPLSEQYF.